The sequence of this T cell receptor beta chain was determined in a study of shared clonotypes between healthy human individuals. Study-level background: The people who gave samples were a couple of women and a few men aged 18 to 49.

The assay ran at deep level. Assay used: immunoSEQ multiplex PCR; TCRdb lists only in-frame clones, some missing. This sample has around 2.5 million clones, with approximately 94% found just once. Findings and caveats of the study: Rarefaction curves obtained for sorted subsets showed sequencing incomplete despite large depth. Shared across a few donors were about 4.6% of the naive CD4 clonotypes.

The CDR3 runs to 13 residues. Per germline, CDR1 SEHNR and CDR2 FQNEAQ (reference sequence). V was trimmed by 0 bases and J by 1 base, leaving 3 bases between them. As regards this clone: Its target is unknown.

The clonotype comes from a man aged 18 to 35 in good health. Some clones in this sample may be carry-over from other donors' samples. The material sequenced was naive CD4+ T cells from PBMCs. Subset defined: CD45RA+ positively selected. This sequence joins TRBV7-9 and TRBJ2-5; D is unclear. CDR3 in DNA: TGTGCCAGCAGCTTAGCCATCCAAGAGACCCAGTACTTC. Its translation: CASSLAIQETQYF.